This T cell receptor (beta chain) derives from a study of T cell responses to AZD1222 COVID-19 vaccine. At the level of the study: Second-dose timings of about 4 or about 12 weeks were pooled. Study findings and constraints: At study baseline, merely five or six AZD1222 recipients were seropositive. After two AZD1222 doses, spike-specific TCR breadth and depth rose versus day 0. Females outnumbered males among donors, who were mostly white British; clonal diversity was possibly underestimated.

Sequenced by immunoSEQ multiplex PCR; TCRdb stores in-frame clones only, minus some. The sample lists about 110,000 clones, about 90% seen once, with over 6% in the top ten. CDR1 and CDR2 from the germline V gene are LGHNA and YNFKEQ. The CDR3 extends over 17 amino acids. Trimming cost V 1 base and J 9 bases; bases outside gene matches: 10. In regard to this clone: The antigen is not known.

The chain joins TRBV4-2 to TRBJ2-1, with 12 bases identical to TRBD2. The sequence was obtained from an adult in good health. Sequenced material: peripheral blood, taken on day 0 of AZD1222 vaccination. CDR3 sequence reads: CASSQVFSSGGAGEQFF. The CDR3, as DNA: TGTGCCAGCAGCCAAGTATTTTCTAGCGGGGGGGCTGGTGAGCAGTTCTTC.